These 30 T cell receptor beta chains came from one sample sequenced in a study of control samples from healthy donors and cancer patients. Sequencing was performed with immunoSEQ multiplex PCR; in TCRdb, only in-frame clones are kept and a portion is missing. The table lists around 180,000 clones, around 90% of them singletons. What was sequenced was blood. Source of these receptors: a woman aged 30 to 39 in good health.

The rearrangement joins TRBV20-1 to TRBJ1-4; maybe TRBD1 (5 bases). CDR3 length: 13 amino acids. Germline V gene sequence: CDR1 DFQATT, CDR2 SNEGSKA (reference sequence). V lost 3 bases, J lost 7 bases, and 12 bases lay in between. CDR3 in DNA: TGCAGTGCTAGTGGGCAGCAGGGTGAAAAACTGTTTTTT. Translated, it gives CSASGQQGEKLFF.

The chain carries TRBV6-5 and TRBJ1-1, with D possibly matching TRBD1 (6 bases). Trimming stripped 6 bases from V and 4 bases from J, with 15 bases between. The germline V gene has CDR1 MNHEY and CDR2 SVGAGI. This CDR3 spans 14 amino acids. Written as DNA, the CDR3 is TGTGCCAGCAGGCCCCCAGGGGCACGCACTGAAGCTTTCTTT. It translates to CASRPPGARTEAFF.

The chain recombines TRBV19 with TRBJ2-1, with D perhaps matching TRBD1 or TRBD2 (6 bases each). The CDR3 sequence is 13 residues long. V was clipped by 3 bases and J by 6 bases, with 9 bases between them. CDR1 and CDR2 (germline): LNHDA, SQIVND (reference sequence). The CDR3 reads CASSMPGANEQFF. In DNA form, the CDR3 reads TGTGCCAGTAGTATGCCGGGGGCCAATGAGCAGTTCTTC. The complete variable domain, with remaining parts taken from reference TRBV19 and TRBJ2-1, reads DGGITQSPKYLFRKEGQNVTLSCEQNLNHDAMYWYRQDPGQGLRLIYYSQIVNDFQKGDIAEGYSVSREKKESFPLTVTSAQKNPTAFYLCASSMPGANEQFFGPGTRLTVL.

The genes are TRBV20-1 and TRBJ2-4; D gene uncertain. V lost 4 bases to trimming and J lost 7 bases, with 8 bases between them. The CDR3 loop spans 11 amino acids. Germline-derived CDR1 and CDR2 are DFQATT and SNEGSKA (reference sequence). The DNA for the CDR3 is TGCAGTGCTATCAAAGGGAACATTCAGTACTTC. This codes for CSAIKGNIQYF.

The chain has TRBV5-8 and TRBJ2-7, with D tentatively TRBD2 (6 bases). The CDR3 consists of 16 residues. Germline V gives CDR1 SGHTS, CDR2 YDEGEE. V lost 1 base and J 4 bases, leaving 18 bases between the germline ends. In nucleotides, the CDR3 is TGTGCCAGCAGCTTGACCCCAGGACTATCCCAATACGAGCAGTACTTC. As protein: CASSLTPGLSQYEQYF.

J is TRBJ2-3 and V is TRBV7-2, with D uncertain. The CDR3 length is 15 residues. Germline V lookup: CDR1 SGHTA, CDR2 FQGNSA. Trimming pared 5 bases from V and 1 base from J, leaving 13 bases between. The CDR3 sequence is CASSPKWRGTDTQYF. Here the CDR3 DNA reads TGTGCCAGCAGCCCAAAATGGCGCGGCACAGATACGCAGTATTTT.

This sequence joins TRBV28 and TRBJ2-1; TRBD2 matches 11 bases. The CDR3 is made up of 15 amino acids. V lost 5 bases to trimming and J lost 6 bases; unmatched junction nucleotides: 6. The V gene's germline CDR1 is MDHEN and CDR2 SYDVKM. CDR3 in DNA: TGTGCCAGCAGTGGCCCGGGACTAGCGGTCAATGAGCAGTTCTTC. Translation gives CASSGPGLAVNEQFF.

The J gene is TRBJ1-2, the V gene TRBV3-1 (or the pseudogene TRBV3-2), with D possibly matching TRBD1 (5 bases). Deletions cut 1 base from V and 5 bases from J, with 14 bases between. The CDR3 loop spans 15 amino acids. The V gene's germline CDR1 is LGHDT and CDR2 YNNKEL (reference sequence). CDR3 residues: CASSQVGREGYGYTF. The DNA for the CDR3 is TGTGCCAGCAGCCAAGTTGGCAGGGAAGGTTATGGCTACACCTTC.

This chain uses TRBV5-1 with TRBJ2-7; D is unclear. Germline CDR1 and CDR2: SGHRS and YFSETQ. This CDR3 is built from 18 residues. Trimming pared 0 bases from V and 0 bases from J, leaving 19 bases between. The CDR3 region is CASSLDELSLIRSYEQYF. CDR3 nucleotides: TGCGCCAGCAGCTTGGACGAGTTGAGTCTAATTCGCTCCTACGAGCAGTACTTC. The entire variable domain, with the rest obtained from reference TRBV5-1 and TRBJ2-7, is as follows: KAGVTQTPRYLIKTRGQQVTLSCSPISGHRSVSWYQQTPGQGLQFLFEYFSETQRNKGNFPGRFSGRQFSNSRSEMNVSTLELGDSALYLCASSLDELSLIRSYEQYFGPGTRLTVT.

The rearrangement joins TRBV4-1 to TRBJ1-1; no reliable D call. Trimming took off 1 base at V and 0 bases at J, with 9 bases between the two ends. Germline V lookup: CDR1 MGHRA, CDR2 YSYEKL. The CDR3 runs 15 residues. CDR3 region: CASSQVDPLNTEAFF. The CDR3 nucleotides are TGCGCCAGCAGCCAAGTCGACCCCCTGAACACTGAAGCTTTCTTT.

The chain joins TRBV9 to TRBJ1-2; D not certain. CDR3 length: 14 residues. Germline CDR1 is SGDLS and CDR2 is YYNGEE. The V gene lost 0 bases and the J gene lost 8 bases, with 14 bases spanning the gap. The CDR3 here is CASSVAEGIGGYTF. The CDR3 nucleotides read TGTGCCAGCAGCGTAGCTGAAGGGATCGGCGGCTACACCTTC. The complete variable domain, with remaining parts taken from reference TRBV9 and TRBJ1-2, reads DSGVTQTPKHLITATGQRVTLRCSPRSGDLSVYWYQQSLDQGLQFLIQYYNGEERAKGNILERFSAQQFPDLHSELNLSSLELGDSALYFCASSVAEGIGGYTFGSGTRLTVV.

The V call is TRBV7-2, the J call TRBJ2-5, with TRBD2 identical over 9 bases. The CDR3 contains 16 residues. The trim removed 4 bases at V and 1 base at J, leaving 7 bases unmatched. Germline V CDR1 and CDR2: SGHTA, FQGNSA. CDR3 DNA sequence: TGTGCCAGCAGCTCAATCAGAGCGGGGGGCCAAGAGACCCAGTACTTC. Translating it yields CASSSIRAGGQETQYF.

CDR3 sequence (DNA): TGTGCCAGCAGCCCCCGAGTGTTGGAATCTCAGCCCCAGCATTTT. Translated, it gives CASSPRVLESQPQHF. The rearrangement joins TRBV5-5 to TRBJ1-5; D call uncertain. The length of the CDR3 is 15 residues. Deletions cut 4 bases from V and 6 bases from J, with 17 bases between. Germline V gene sequence: CDR1 SGHKS, CDR2 YYEKEE (reference sequence). The whole variable domain, remainder taken from reference TRBV5-5 and TRBJ1-5, is DAGVTQSPTHLIKTRGQQVTLRCSPISGHKSVSWYQQVLGQGPQFIFQYYEKEERGRGNFPDRFSARQFPNYSSELNVNALLLGDSALYLCASSPRVLESQPQHFGDGTRLSIL.

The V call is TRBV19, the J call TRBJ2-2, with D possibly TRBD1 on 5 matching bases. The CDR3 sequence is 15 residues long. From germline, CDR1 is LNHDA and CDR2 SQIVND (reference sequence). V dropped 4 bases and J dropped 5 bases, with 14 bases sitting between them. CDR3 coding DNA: TGTGCCAGTAGTAGGGGCAGGCTTACTACCGGGGAGCTGTTTTTT. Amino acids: CASSRGRLTTGELFF.

The CDR3 bases are TGTGCCAGCATCCCGGATGTGGCTAATGAAAAACTGTTTTTT. Amino acids: CASIPDVANEKLFF. V usage is TRBV2 and J usage is TRBJ1-4; no reliable D call. The CDR3 runs to 14 residues. V shed 7 bases and J shed 3 bases, with 12 bases lying between them. Germline assignment: CDR1 SNHLY and CDR2 FYNNEI. The variable domain in full, completed from reference TRBV2 and TRBJ1-4, reads EPEVTQTPSHQVTQMGQEVILRCVPISNHLYFYWYRQILGQKVEFLVSFYNNEISEKSEIFDDQFSVERPDGSNFTLKIRSTKLEDSAMYFCASIPDVANEKLFFGSGTQLSVL.

CDR3 bases: TGTGCCAGCAGCGTAGATGATGGCCAGCCCCAGCATTTT. Its protein product is CASSVDDGQPQHF. This chain uses TRBV9 with TRBJ1-5; D gene uncertain. V was pared by 0 bases and J by 7 bases, with 8 bases between. Per germline, CDR1 SGDLS and CDR2 YYNGEE. CDR3 length: 13 amino acids.

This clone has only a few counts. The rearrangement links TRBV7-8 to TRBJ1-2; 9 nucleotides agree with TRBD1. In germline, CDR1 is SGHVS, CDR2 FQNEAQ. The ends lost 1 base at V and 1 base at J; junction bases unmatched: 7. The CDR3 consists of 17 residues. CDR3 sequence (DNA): TGTGCCAGCAGCTTAGGCTTCCGGGACAGGGATAACTATGGCTACACCTTC. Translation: CASSLGFRDRDNYGYTF.

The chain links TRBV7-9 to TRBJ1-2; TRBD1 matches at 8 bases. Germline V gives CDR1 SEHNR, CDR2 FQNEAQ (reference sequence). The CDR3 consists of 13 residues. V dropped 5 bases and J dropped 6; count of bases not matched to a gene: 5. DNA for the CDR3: TGTGCCAGCAGCCCCCCAGGGGGCGATGGCTACACCTTC. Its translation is CASSPPGGDGYTF.

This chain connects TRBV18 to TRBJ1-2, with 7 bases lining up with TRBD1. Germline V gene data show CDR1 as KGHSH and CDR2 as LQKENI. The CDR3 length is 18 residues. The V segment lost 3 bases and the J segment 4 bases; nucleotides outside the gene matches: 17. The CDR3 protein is CASSPSAPQGPGGYGYTF. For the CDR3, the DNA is TGTGCCAGCTCACCCAGCGCACCACAGGGGCCGGGTGGCTATGGCTACACCTTC.

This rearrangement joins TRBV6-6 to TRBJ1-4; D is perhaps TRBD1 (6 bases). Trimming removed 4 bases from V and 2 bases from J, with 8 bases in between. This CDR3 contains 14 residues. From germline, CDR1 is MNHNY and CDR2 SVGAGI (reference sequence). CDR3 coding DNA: TGTGCCAGCAGTTCAGGGGCGACTAATGAAAAACTGTTTTTT. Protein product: CASSSGATNEKLFF.

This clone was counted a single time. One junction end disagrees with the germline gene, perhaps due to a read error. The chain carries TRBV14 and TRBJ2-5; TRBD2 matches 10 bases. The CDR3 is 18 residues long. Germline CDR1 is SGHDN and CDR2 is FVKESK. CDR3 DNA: TGTGCCAGCAGCCAAGGTGTGCTAGCGGGGGCTGGACAAGAGGCCCAGTACTTC. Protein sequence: CASSQGVLAGAGQEAQYF.

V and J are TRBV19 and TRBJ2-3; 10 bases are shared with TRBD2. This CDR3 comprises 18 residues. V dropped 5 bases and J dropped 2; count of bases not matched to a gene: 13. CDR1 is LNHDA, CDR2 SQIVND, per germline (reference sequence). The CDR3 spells CASSLSHSSGGHTDTQYF. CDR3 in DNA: TGTGCCAGTAGTTTAAGCCACTCTAGCGGGGGACACACAGATACGCAGTATTTT.

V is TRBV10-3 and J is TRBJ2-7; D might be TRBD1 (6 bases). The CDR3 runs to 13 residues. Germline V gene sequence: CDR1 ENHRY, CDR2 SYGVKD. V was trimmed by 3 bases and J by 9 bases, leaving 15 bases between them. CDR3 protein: CAISDSPSRGQYV. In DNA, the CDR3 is TGTGCCATCAGTGACTCCCCAAGCAGGGGGCAGTACGTC.

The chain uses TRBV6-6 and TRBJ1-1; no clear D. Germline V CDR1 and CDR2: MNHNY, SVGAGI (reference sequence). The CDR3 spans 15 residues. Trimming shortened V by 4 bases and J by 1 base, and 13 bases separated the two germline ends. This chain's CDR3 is CASSSPHEGNTEAFF. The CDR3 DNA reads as TGTGCCAGCAGTTCACCCCACGAGGGGAACACTGAAGCTTTCTTT.

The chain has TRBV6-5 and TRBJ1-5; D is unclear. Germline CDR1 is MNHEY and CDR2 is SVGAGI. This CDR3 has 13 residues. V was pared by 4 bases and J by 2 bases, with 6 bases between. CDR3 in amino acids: CASSWAGNQPQHF. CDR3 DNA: TGTGCCAGCAGTTGGGCTGGCAATCAGCCCCAGCATTTT.

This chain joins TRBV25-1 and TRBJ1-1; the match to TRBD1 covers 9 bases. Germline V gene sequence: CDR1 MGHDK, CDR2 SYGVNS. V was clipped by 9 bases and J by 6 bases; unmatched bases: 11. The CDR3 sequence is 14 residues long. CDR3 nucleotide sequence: TGTGCCAGTCTCCGGGGGACAGGGTTCCCTGAAGCTTTCTTT. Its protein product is CASLRGTGFPEAFF.

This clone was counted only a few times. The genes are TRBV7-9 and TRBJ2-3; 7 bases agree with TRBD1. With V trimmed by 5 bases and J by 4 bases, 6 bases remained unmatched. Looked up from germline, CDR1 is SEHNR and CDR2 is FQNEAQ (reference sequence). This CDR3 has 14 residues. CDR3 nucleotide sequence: TGTGCCAGCAGCCAACAGGGGTGGGCAGATACGCAGTATTTT. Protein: CASSQQGWADTQYF.

The CDR3 here is CASSYSERTEAFF. The CDR3 DNA reads as TGTGCCAGCAGTTACTCGGAACGGACTGAAGCTTTCTTT. This chain connects TRBV6-5 to TRBJ1-1; D unclear. This CDR3 comprises 13 residues. The germline V gene encodes CDR1 MNHEY and CDR2 SVGAGI. V gave up 0 bases and J gave up 5 bases, with 7 bases separating them.

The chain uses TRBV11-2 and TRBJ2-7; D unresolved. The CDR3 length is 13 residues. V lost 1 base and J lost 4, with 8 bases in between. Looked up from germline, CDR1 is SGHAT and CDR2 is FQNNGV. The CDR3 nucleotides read TGTGCCAGCAGCTTAGCTGTGGGATACGAGCAGTACGTC. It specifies CASSLAVGYEQYV.

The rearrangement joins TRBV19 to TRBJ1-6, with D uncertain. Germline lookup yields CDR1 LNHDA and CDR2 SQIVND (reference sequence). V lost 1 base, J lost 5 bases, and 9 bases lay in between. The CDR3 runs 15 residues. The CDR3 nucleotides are TGTGCCAGTAGTATAGGGAATCAGGATAATTCACCCCTCCACTTT. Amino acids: CASSIGNQDNSPLHF.